Listed below are T cell receptor beta chains from one sample, sequenced in a study of cytomegalovirus exposure and HLA in healthy donors. Repertoires were generated with immunoSEQ multiplex PCR, while TCRdb's copy carries only in-frame clones and drops some. This table has 150,000 to 200,000 clones, more than 60% appearing once. The sample comprised PBMCs. The origin of the receptors is a human donor in good health. Both conserved end residues are part of each CDR3. D genes are given only for firm matches. For some rows the clone size is stated as once, few or many, or as a class when expanded; others skip it.

V,J,D,size,CDR3,DNA
TRBV30,TRBJ1-2,TRBD1,few,CAWSVGQGVRGYTF,TGTGCCTGGAGTGTAGGTCAGGGGGTTCGTGGCTACACCTTC
TRBV19,TRBJ1-3,TRBD1,once,CASSMGTDSGNTIYF,TGTGCCAGTAGTATGGGGACAGACTCTGGAAACACCATATATTTT
TRBV9,TRBJ2-1,TRBD2,.,CASSVAPLAGGYNEQFF,TGTGCCAGCAGCGTAGCTCCCCTAGCGGGGGGGTACAATGAGCAGTTCTTC
TRBV25-1,TRBJ1-3,.,.,CATEGGVLSGNTIYF,TGTGCCACCGAGGGAGGGGTCCTCTCTGGAAACACCATATATTTT
TRBV18,TRBJ1-1,.,.,CASSRPSSTHRGTEAFF,TGTGCCAGCTCACGACCGTCTTCAACCCACCGGGGCACTGAAGCTTTCTTT
TRBV5-1,TRBJ2-7,TRBD2,once,CASSLDLSGYEQYF,TGCGCCAGCAGCTTGGATCTTAGCGGGTACGAGCAGTACTTC
TRBV5-1,TRBJ2-5,.,once,CASSMAGSQETQYF,TGCGCCAGCAGCATGGCGGGGTCCCAAGAGACCCAGTACTTC
TRBV25-1,TRBJ1-1,.,few,CASSFSVNTEAFF,TGTGCCAGCAGTTTTTCGGTGAACACTGAAGCTTTCTTT
TRBV4-1,TRBJ2-7,.,.,CASSQERGGYEQYF,TGCGCCAGCAGCCAAGAACGTGGAGGCTACGAGCAGTACTTC
TRBV9,TRBJ2-3,TRBD1,.,CASSGTGQPSTDTQYF,TGTGCCAGCAGCGGGACAGGCCAGCCTAGCACAGATACGCAGTATTTT
TRBV7-3,TRBJ2-3,TRBD2,.,CASRPAAGGPTDTQYF,TGTGCCAGCAGGCCCGCAGCGGGGGGGCCGACAGATACGCAGTATTTT
TRBV5-6,TRBJ2-7,.,.,CASSRGSYEQYF,TGTGCCAGCAGCCGGGGGAGTTACGAGCAGTACTTC
TRBV19,TRBJ2-7,TRBD1,few,CASSIGTGFRYEQYF,TGTGCCAGTAGTATTGGGACAGGGTTTCGATACGAGCAGTACTTC
TRBV7-6,TRBJ2-3,.,.,CASSPDGRGGGNTQYF,TGTGCCAGCAGCCCCGATGGGCGGGGAGGGGGGAATACGCAGTATTTT
TRBV30,TRBJ1-1,TRBD1,.,CAWTGTGGRTEAFF,TGTGCCTGGACCGGGACAGGGGGACGGACTGAAGCTTTCTTT
TRBV7-3,TRBJ2-7,.,.,CASSLNPTHRGEFYEQYF,TGTGCCAGCAGCTTAAACCCTACGCATCGCGGTGAATTCTACGAGCAGTACTTC
TRBV29-1,TRBJ1-2,.,.,CSVWGQGGYTF,TGCAGCGTGTGGGGGCAGGGGGGCTACACCTTC
TRBV6-1,TRBJ1-2,.,.,CASSPGTFINYGYTF,TGTGCCAGCAGTCCCGGGACATTTATAAACTATGGCTACACCTTC
TRBV9,TRBJ2-7,.,few,CASSVEAASPYEQYF,TGTGCCAGCAGCGTAGAAGCGGCTTCCCCCTACGAGCAGTACTTC
TRBV9,TRBJ2-7,.,.,CASSVDLGTEQYF,TGTGCCAGCAGCGTAGATCTGGGGACAGAGCAGTACTTC
TRBV6-4,TRBJ2-5,TRBD2,.,CASGSGAGYQETQYF,TGTGCCAGTGGGAGCGGGGCCGGGTACCAAGAGACCCAGTACTTC
TRBV6-5,TRBJ2-7,TRBD2,.,CASSPWTSGGEQYF,TGTGCCAGCAGTCCCTGGACTAGCGGGGGCGAGCAGTACTTC
TRBV7-2,TRBJ1-1,.,.,CASSPMGHRNTEAFF,TGTGCCAGCAGCCCCATGGGACATCGGAACACTGAAGCTTTCTTT
TRBV29-1,TRBJ1-1,.,.,CSVGDTGSFEAFF,TGCAGCGTGGGGGACACTGGCAGCTTTGAAGCTTTCTTT
TRBV7-2,TRBJ2-1,TRBD2,.,CASRTGTSTSYNEQFF,TGTGCCAGCAGAACAGGGACTAGTACCTCCTACAATGAGCAGTTCTTC
TRBV7-3,TRBJ2-2,.,once,CASSVGPGTGELFF,TGTGCCAGCAGCGTAGGTCCGGGCACCGGGGAGCTGTTTTTT